This T cell receptor (beta chain) came from a study of blood T cells in healthy people across ages. About the study: When template switching was applied, about one barcoded beta molecule was captured per two T cells.

Trimming removed 7 bases at V and 0 bases at J, with 13 bases between. Per germline, CDR1 SGHNT and CDR2 YYREEE (reference sequence). This CDR3 has 15 amino acids. Whole-study results and caveats: While age rose, TCR beta diversity per million T cells dropped in a roughly linear way.

Primers used in a second PCR of about 6 to 11 cycles were a sample-barcoded 5' primer and a J-beta primer mix. Each single sample gave us at least 2.5 million CDR3-containing paired-end reads. TCRdb independently ran MiXCR on the 5' RACE reads; one entry per CDR3 protein. The sample lists about 580,000 distinct CDR3 sequences, around 48% occurring once. This clonotype was found a few times. The antigen is not known. The sequencing input was blood. The chain has TRBV5-4 and TRBJ2-2, with TRBD1 as a possible D gene (6 bases). This TCR came from a man of 80 years or more in good health. The CDR3 loop is CASRRQASNTGELFF. DNA of the CDR3: TGTGCCAGCCGACGACAGGCCTCGAACACCGGGGAGCTGTTTTTT.